A single sample gave rise to the 21 T cell receptor beta chains below, sequenced in a study of blood T cell repertoires in COVID-19 (dated by TCRdb to 2020 to 2021). Receptor libraries were prepared by the immunoSEQ multiplex PCR assay. The source is immuneACCESS, and TCRdb retained only in-frame sequences with V and J called. Part of the clones is not carried over; for the studies checked, unresolved V genes explain less than half of this, and the remainder is unexplained. The sample contains tens of thousands of clones, around 85% of them found a single time. Jointly, the top ten make up around 15% of the sample. The specimen sequenced was peripheral blood. The origin of the receptors is a human donor in a cohort sampled during active COVID-19.

The rearrangement uses TRBV19 and TRBJ2-1, with D unresolved. Germline-derived CDR1 and CDR2 are LNHDA and SQIVND (reference sequence). This CDR3 comprises 13 residues. Between the trimmed V and J ends, which lost 5 bases and 1 base, there was a span of 6 bases. CDR3 in amino acids: CASSLVSYNEQFF. Written as DNA, the CDR3 is TGTGCCAGTAGTCTAGTATCCTACAATGAGCAGTTCTTC. Based on the CDR3 plus reference TRBV19 and TRBJ2-1, the full variable domain is DGGITQSPKYLFRKEGQNVTLSCEQNLNHDAMYWYRQDPGQGLRLIYYSQIVNDFQKGDIAEGYSVSREKKESFPLTVTSAQKNPTAFYLCASSLVSYNEQFFGPGTRLTVL.

J is TRBJ2-1 and V is TRBV7-3; 9 nucleotides align to TRBD2. CDR3 length equals 16 residues. Germline CDR1 SGHTA, CDR2 FQGTGA. With V trimmed by 2 bases and J by 5 bases, 7 bases remained unmatched. The DNA of the CDR3 is TGTGCCAGCAGCTTAGGAGGGGCTAGCGGGGACAATGAGCAGTTCTTC. Translating gives CASSLGGASGDNEQFF.

The rearrangement links TRBV24-1 to TRBJ2-3; 8 bases line up with TRBD2. V lost 0 bases to trimming and J lost 3 bases; unmatched junction nucleotides: 7. Germline loops: CDR1 KGHDR, CDR2 SFDVKD. The CDR3 extends over 17 amino acids. In DNA, the CDR3 is TGTGCCACCAGTGATTTGGAGTCCGGGACTAGAACAGATACGCAGTATTTT. As protein: CATSDLESGTRTDTQYF.

The gene calls are TRBV7-6 and TRBJ2-7; TRBD2 might be the D (7 bases). V was shortened by 1 base and J by 3 bases, with 22 bases between the two germline ends. Per germline, CDR1 SGHVS and CDR2 FNYEAQ. This CDR3 region has 18 residues. This CDR3 reads CASSLEEGGVGGIYEQYF. The CDR3 DNA follows: TGTGCCAGCAGCTTAGAAGAAGGGGGGGTTGGCGGGATCTACGAGCAGTACTTC.

The CDR3 nucleotides read TGTGCCAGTAGTATGAGTAGCGGGACGTACGAGCAGTACTTC. Protein sequence: CASSMSSGTYEQYF. The chain carries TRBV19 and TRBJ2-7; 8 bases line up with TRBD2. With V trimmed by 3 bases and J by 4 bases, 5 bases remained unmatched. The CDR3 spans 14 residues. The germline V gene encodes CDR1 LNHDA and CDR2 SQIVND (reference sequence). Full variable domain (rest looked up from reference TRBV19 and TRBJ2-7): DGGITQSPKYLFRKEGQNVTLSCEQNLNHDAMYWYRQDPGQGLRLIYYSQIVNDFQKGDIAEGYSVSREKKESFPLTVTSAQKNPTAFYLCASSMSSGTYEQYFGPGTRLTVT.

The chain couples TRBV5-5 to TRBJ1-2; no clear D gene. The CDR3 is 17 residues long. Trimming took 2 bases from V and 4 from J, leaving 21 bases between them. Germline values: CDR1 SGHKS, CDR2 YYEKEE (reference sequence). The CDR3 loop is CASSFGQPGRGAYGYTF. For the CDR3, the DNA is TGTGCCAGCAGCTTCGGGCAGCCGGGGAGAGGAGCCTATGGCTACACCTTC.

Of note for this clone: Other DNA sequences in the sample encode the same CDR3. V usage is TRBV27 and J usage is TRBJ2-3; 12 positions agree with TRBD2. This CDR3 is built from 14 residues. The junction had 2 bases not matched to a gene; V was cut back by 3 bases and J by 7 bases. Germline lookup yields CDR1 MNHEY and CDR2 SMNVEV (reference sequence). The CDR3 coding sequence is TGTGCCAGCAGTTTGGGACTAGCGGGTTATACGCAGTATTTT. This sequence encodes CASSLGLAGYTQYF.

The chain uses TRBV7-9 and TRBJ2-1; D remains unclear. The V end lost 3 bases, the J end lost 7 bases, and 4 bases lay between the germline ends. Germline loops: CDR1 SEHNR, CDR2 FQNEAQ (reference sequence). The CDR3 is 11 residues long. The CDR3 DNA reads TGTGCCAGCAGCTTCTCGAATGAGCAGTTCTTC. Translation: CASSFSNEQFF.

V is TRBV2 and J is TRBJ1-1, with 8 bases lining up with TRBD1. CDR1 and CDR2 from the germline V gene are SNHLY and FYNNEI. The CDR3 contains 14 residues. Losses at the gene ends were 3 bases for V and 3 bases for J; bases not matched to a gene: 3. CDR3 residues: CASSDGQGDTEAFF. The CDR3 nucleotides are TGTGCCAGCAGTGATGGACAGGGAGACACTGAAGCTTTCTTT.

The J gene is TRBJ2-5, the V gene TRBV18, with 13 bases that match TRBD2. Germline V gene lookup returns CDR1 KGHSH and CDR2 LQKENI. The CDR3 runs 17 residues. The V segment lost 0 bases and the J segment 6 bases; nucleotides outside the gene matches: 7. CDR3 sequence: CASSPPGGTSGKKTQYF. The CDR3, as DNA: TGTGCCAGCTCACCACCTGGGGGGACTAGCGGGAAAAAGACCCAGTACTTC.

The chain links TRBV19 to TRBJ2-7, with D uncertain. Trimming stripped 2 bases from V and 2 bases from J, with 7 bases between. The CDR3 is 13 amino acids. Germline loops: CDR1 LNHDA, CDR2 SQIVND (reference sequence). Here the CDR3 DNA reads TGTGCCAGTAGTATACAGTATGCCTACGAGCAGTACTTC. Its protein is CASSIQYAYEQYF.

J is TRBJ1-1 and V is TRBV28, with D uncertain. Trimming removed 6 bases from V and 1 base from J, with 9 bases in between. The CDR3 spans 13 residues. The germline V gene has CDR1 MDHEN and CDR2 SYDVKM. The CDR3 reads CASRWTGNTEAFF. The CDR3 bases are TGTGCCAGCAGGTGGACTGGGAACACTGAAGCTTTCTTT.

V and J are TRBV24-1 and TRBJ2-5; 7 nucleotides agree with TRBD1. Germline lookup yields CDR1 KGHDR and CDR2 SFDVKD. Losses at the gene ends were 6 bases for V and 2 bases for J; bases not matched to a gene: 2. This CDR3 spans 13 amino acids. The CDR3 sequence: CATSHRGQETQYF. Written as DNA, the CDR3 is TGTGCCACCAGTCACAGGGGTCAAGAGACCCAGTACTTC.

The rearrangement joins TRBV6-5 to TRBJ2-7, with D hard to call. The germline V gene encodes CDR1 MNHEY and CDR2 SVGAGI. Deletions cut 5 bases from V and 4 bases from J, with 12 bases between. The CDR3 covers 13 residues. The CDR3 region has the DNA TGTGCCAGCAGTACCTCGGTCATTTACGAGCAGTACTTC. Its protein product is CASSTSVIYEQYF.

CDR3 sequence: CASSQDSGDEQYF. The CDR3 DNA sequence: TGTGCCAGCAGCCAAGACTCCGGGGACGAGCAGTACTTC. V usage is TRBV4-2 and J usage is TRBJ2-7, with D perhaps matching TRBD2 (5 bases). CDR1 and CDR2 from the germline V gene are LGHNA and YNFKEQ. V gave up 0 bases and J gave up 5 bases, with 8 bases separating them. There are 13 residues in the CDR3.

CDR3 bases: TGTGCCAGCAGCCTCGGGACAGAGGGAAATTCACCCCTCCACTTT. Translation: CASSLGTEGNSPLHF. This rearrangement joins TRBV7-9 to TRBJ1-6, with 7 bases that match TRBD1. Germline loops: CDR1 SEHNR, CDR2 FQNEAQ (reference sequence). V gave up 5 bases and J gave up 7 bases; unmatched junction bases: 8. The CDR3 length is 15 residues.

The rearrangement uses TRBV5-4 and TRBJ2-1; the D gene is possibly TRBD2 (5 bases). V was shortened by 0 bases and J by 1 base, with 11 bases between the two germline ends. CDR3 size: 16 residues. Germline CDR1 and CDR2: SGHNT and YYREEE (reference sequence). The CDR3 loop is CASSLGGGASYNEQFF. The CDR3 nucleotides are TGTGCCAGCAGCTTGGGAGGAGGAGCGTCCTACAATGAGCAGTTCTTC.

This clone showed up just a few times. One junction end does not reproduce the germline sequence, and a read error may be involved. V and J are TRBV27 and TRBJ1-1; 8 positions agree with TRBD1. This CDR3 has 15 amino acids. Germline V gives CDR1 MNHEY, CDR2 SMNVEV (reference sequence). DNA of the CDR3: TGTGCCAGCAGTCTCCAGGGGGCTTTGAAGACTGAAGCTTTCTTT. Its translation is CASSLQGALKTEAFF.

The chain uses TRBV7-9 and TRBJ2-7, with D unclear. The V end was cut by 5 bases, the J end by 3 bases, with 8 bases between. CDR3 length: 12 residues. Germline CDR1 SEHNR, CDR2 FQNEAQ (reference sequence). The CDR3 DNA is TGTGCCAGCAGCCTGTCACACTACGAGCAGTACTTC. Protein product: CASSLSHYEQYF.

The rearrangement joins TRBV28 to TRBJ1-5, with TRBD1 as a possible D gene (6 bases). This CDR3 is 13 amino acids long. V was shortened by 6 bases and J by 6 bases, with 12 bases between the two germline ends. Germline V CDR1 and CDR2: MDHEN, SYDVKM. For the CDR3, the DNA is TGTGCCAGCAGCACAAACAGGGTTCAGCCCCAGCATTTT. Translation: CASSTNRVQPQHF.

The genes are TRBV18 and TRBJ2-2; D call uncertain. V was pared by 3 bases and J by 6 bases, with 5 bases between. CDR1 and CDR2 (germline): KGHSH, LQKENI. The CDR3 sequence is 12 residues long. The CDR3, as DNA: TGTGCCAGCTCACCGTATGCCGGGGAGCTGTTTTTT. The encoded protein is CASSPYAGELFF.